The subject of this entry is one T cell receptor beta chain. The sample is drawn from a study of cytomegalovirus exposure and HLA in healthy donors. This CDR3 comprises 11 residues. Per germline, CDR1 SNHLY and CDR2 FYNNEI. V shed 5 bases and J shed 7 bases, with 5 bases lying between them. 13 Jbeta primers and 60 Vbeta primers were used for the PCR. Sequencing used immunoSEQ multiplex PCR; TCRdb keeps in-frame clones, though not all of them. The table has 72,000 or so clones, roughly 75% seen once; the top ten hold approximately 7.8%. This chain uses TRBV2 with TRBJ2-2; D ambiguous. Sequencing used PBMCs. The sequence derives from a woman aged 25 to 39 in good health and CMV-seropositive. The CDR3 DNA reads as TGTGCCAGCAGTCCTCGCGGGGAGCTGTTTTTT. Its translation is CASSPRGELFF.